This T cell receptor (beta chain) emerged from a study of CD8 T cells in Susac syndrome. The patients with Susac syndrome were individuals who fulfilled the recently defined diagnostic criteria for disease that was either definite or probable. This CDR3 region has 16 residues. Trimming cost V 4 bases and J 4 bases; bases outside gene matches: 5. CDR1 is SGHDN and CDR2 is FVKESK in the germline V gene. With random hexamers, about 0.45 to 1 ug RNA was reverse transcribed. TCRdb reanalysed the immunoSEQ multiplex PCR reads using MiXCR and keeps one entry per CDR3 protein. The sample has some 100,000 distinct CDR3 sequences; around 95% are singletons.

The chain carries TRBV14 and TRBJ2-2; 11 positions agree with TRBD2. This sequence originates from a human donor with Susac syndrome. The sample comprised CD8+ T cells from PBMCs. The CDR3 is CASSPGLAVSTGELFF. The CDR3 nucleotides read TGTGCCAGCAGCCCGGGACTAGCGGTTAGCACCGGGGAGCTGTTTTTT. The whole variable domain, filled in from reference TRBV14 and TRBJ2-2, reads EAGVTQFPSHSVIEKGQTVTLRCDPISGHDNLYWYRRVMGKEIKFLLHFVKESKQDESGMPNNRFLAERTGGTYSTLKVQPAELEDSGVYFCASSPGLAVSTGELFFGEGSRLTVL.